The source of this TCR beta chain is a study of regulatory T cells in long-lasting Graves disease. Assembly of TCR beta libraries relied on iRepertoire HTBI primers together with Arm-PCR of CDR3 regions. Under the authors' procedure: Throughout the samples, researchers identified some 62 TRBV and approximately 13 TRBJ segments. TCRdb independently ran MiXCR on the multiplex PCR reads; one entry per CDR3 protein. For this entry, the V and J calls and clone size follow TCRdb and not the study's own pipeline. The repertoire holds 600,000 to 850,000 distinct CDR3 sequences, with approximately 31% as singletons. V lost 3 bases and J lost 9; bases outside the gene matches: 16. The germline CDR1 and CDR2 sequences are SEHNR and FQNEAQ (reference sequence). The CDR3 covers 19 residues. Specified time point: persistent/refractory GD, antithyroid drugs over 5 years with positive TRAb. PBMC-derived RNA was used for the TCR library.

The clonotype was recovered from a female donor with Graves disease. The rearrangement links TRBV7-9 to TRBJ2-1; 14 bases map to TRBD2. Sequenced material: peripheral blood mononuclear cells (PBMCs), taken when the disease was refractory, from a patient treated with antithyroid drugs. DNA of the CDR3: TGTGCCAGCAGCTTTCACCCGGGACTAGCGGGAGAGGAAGGTAGTGAGCAGTTCTTC. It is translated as CASSFHPGLAGEEGSEQFF.